This T cell receptor beta chain originates from a study of spatial heterogeneity in lung cancer. Study at large: The study observed each unique TCR and UMI combination more than ten times on average in raw reads.

The time point was: sample taken at primary tumor resection. Without sorting, whole RNA was sequenced from tumor, nontumor lung or frozen PBMC. Donation came from around 72 patients with untreated early-stage non-small cell lung cancer. The CDR3 spans 15 residues. Germline lookup yields CDR1 SGHDT and CDR2 YYEEEE. Trimming took 6 bases from V and 7 from J; bases not matched to a gene: 8. TCRdb re-analysed the 5' RACE reads in MiXCR, keeping a single row per CDR3 protein. The sample includes tens of thousands of distinct CDR3 sequences, around 13% seen only once; the top ten take 4.5% to 5.5%. This specimen was PBMCs, taken at surgery. The origin of this receptor is a male donor with early-stage non-small cell lung cancer. The V and J genes are TRBV5-6 and TRBJ2-1; 12 nucleotides agree with TRBD2. CDR3 region: CASTFGLAGWNEQFF. CDR3 nucleotide sequence: TGTGCCAGCACCTTCGGACTAGCGGGGTGGAATGAGCAGTTCTTC.